One and the same sample provided the 10 T cell receptor beta chains below, sequenced in a study of cytomegalovirus exposure and HLA in healthy donors. The primer mix had 60 Vbeta and 13 Jbeta primers. TCRdb keeps only in-frame clones here, not all; method: immunoSEQ multiplex PCR. In the table there are about 250,000 clones, around 83% of which are singletons. The sample was PBMCs. Receptors were obtained from a girl aged 2-10 years in good health and CMV-seronegative.

The rearrangement joins TRBV7-9 to TRBJ1-3; D is ambiguous. CDR1 is SEHNR, CDR2 FQNEAQ, per germline (reference sequence). This CDR3 is built from 12 residues. Trimming took 3 bases from V and 4 from J, leaving 4 bases between them. This CDR3 reads CASSFLGNTIYF. Here the CDR3 DNA reads TGTGCCAGCAGCTTTTTAGGAAACACCATATATTTT.

The V call is TRBV2, the J call TRBJ2-5; 9 bases align to TRBD2. Germline assignment: CDR1 SNHLY and CDR2 FYNNEI. V gave up 6 bases and J gave up 5 bases; unmatched junction bases: 4. This CDR3 is 13 amino acids long. The CDR3 region is CASRETSGETQYF. The CDR3 DNA reads TGTGCCAGCAGGGAGACTAGCGGTGAGACCCAGTACTTC.

This rearrangement joins TRBV28 to TRBJ1-2, with TRBD1 matching over 8 bases. V shed 3 bases and J 8 bases; nucleotides not matched to a gene: 23. Germline values: CDR1 MDHEN, CDR2 SYDVKM. CDR3 length: 19 residues. CDR3 sequence: CASSFPFGVGDRTASGYTF. CDR3 in DNA: TGTGCCAGCAGTTTTCCGTTTGGAGTCGGGGACAGGACTGCTTCGGGCTACACCTTC.

The chain is built from TRBV27 and TRBJ1-5; 8 positions agree with TRBD1. V gave up 5 bases and J gave up 6 bases; unmatched junction bases: 27. Germline CDR1 MNHEY, CDR2 SMNVEV (reference sequence). The CDR3 is 21 amino acids. This CDR3 is CASSPITGGGFPLSVGQPQHF. CDR3 in DNA: TGTGCCAGCAGTCCTATAACAGGGGGAGGTTTCCCGTTGAGTGTAGGTCAGCCCCAGCATTTT.

The rearrangement uses TRBV7-8 and TRBJ1-5; 7 nucleotides match TRBD1. This CDR3 is 16 amino acids long. J was trimmed by 4 bases and V by 3 bases; bases with no gene match: 9. The germline V gene has CDR1 SGHVS and CDR2 FQNEAQ. CDR3 coding DNA: TGTGCCAGCAGCTTCCACCGGGACAGCCGAAATCAGCCCCAGCATTTT. As protein: CASSFHRDSRNQPQHF.

The rearrangement links TRBV4-2 to TRBJ1-2; D might be TRBD1 (6 bases). V lost 0 bases to trimming and J lost 4 bases, with 18 bases between them. The CDR3 has 17 residues. CDR1 and CDR2 (germline): LGHNA, YNFKEQ. CDR3 loop: CASSQDLGATYSYGYTF. As DNA, the CDR3 is TGTGCCAGCAGCCAAGACTTGGGGGCCACCTATTCCTATGGCTACACCTTC.

This chain connects TRBV6-6 to TRBJ2-7; D possibly corresponds to TRBD1 (5 bases). The V and J ends lost 2 bases and 5 bases respectively, with 16 bases between them. This CDR3 contains 15 residues. CDR1 and CDR2 (germline): MNHNY, SVGAGI (reference sequence). CDR3 protein: CASSYPSVGADEQYF. Here the CDR3 DNA reads TGTGCCAGCAGTTACCCCTCTGTAGGGGCGGACGAGCAGTACTTC.

CDR3 in DNA: TGTGCCAGCAGCATCGTATTAGCGGGGGCTTCAGATACGCAGTATTTT. Its translation: CASSIVLAGASDTQYF. The V and J genes are TRBV7-8 and TRBJ2-3; 9 bases are a match to TRBD2. The CDR3 contains 16 residues. Trimming took 5 bases from V and 4 from J; bases not matched to a gene: 10. Germline V CDR1 and CDR2: SGHVS, FQNEAQ.

This chain uses TRBV11-2 with TRBJ1-5; no clear D. Per the germline V gene, CDR1 is SGHAT and CDR2 is FQNNGV. CDR3 size: 15 residues. V lost 2 bases, J lost 0 bases, and 8 bases lay in between. The CDR3: CASSLNFYSNQPQHF. CDR3 bases: TGTGCCAGCAGCTTAAATTTCTATAGCAATCAGCCCCAGCATTTT.

The rearrangement uses TRBV5-4 and TRBJ1-4; 7 bases line up with TRBD1. Germline V gene data show CDR1 as SGHNT and CDR2 as YYREEE (reference sequence). The CDR3 has 18 amino acids. With V trimmed by 1 base and J by 3 bases, 12 bases remained unmatched. CDR3 loop: CASSLYLAGGPSNEKLFF. The CDR3, as DNA: TGTGCCAGCAGCTTGTATTTGGCAGGGGGGCCGTCTAATGAAAAACTGTTTTTT.